These T cell receptor beta chains were read from a single sample in a study of blood T cell repertoires in COVID-19. Measured with immunoSEQ multiplex PCR; TCRdb has only the in-frame clones, and not every one. The table includes 250,000 to 350,000 clones, approximately 84% detected once. Sequencing was carried out using peripheral blood. These receptors all come from a human donor with COVID-19, enrolled during active disease. The donor label of this sample is uncertain. Both conserved end residues are part of each CDR3. D genes are given only for firm matches. Clone size is not always given. Where it is, it says once, few, many or a class for expanded clones.

V gene	CDR3 length	D gene	clone size	J gene	CDR3 DNA	CDR3 protein
TRBV4-3	16	TRBD2	-	TRBJ2-1	TGCGCCAGCAGCCGAAGCCGGACTAGCGTATACAATGAGCAGTTCTTC	CASSRSRTSVYNEQFF
TRBV6-5	15	TRBD1	-	TRBJ2-1	TGTGCCAGCAGTCCCGACAGGGATGGGTACAATGAGCAGTTCTTC	CASSPDRDGYNEQFF
TRBV7-2	18	-	once	TRBJ2-1	TGTGCCAGCAGCTTAGGGATTGGGGGGTCGGGCTCCTACAATGAGCAGTTCTTC	CASSLGIGGSGSYNEQFF
TRBV4-1	15	TRBD1	-	TRBJ1-1	TGCGCCAGCAGCCCGCAGGGACAGGGCCACACTGAAGCTTTCTTT	CASSPQGQGHTEAFF
TRBV9	14	TRBD1	-	TRBJ1-2	TGTGCCAGCAGCGCAGGGGGCGCTAACTATGGCTACACCTTC	CASSAGGANYGYTF
TRBV27	13	-	few	TRBJ1-2	TGTGCCAGCAGGGACAGTGCTAACTATGGCTACACCTTC	CASRDSANYGYTF
TRBV19	15	-	-	TRBJ1-3	TGTGCCAGTAGTCAAGACAGTTCCTCTGGAAACACCATATATTTT	CASSQDSSSGNTIYF
TRBV6-2/TRBV6-3	16	-	-	TRBJ1-5	TGTGCCAGCAGTGCATCCGGGCCTGGAGGCGATCAGCCCCAGCATTTT	CASSASGPGGDQPQHF
TRBV7-2	13	TRBD1	-	TRBJ2-5	TGTGCCAGCAGCTCAGACAGGGCGGGGACCCAGTACTTC	CASSSDRAGTQYF
TRBV7-8	13	-	-	TRBJ2-1	TGTGCCAGCAGCTTAGGACAGTACAATGAGCAGTTCTTC	CASSLGQYNEQFF
TRBV28	15	-	-	TRBJ2-5	TGTGCCAGCAGTACTCCTAGGGGGTACCAAGAGACCCAGTACTTC	CASSTPRGYQETQYF
TRBV10-1	19	TRBD1	-	TRBJ1-5	TGCGCCAGCGTTTCCACAGGGGATGGCGGAGGATATAGCAATCAGCCCCAGCATTTT	CASVSTGDGGGYSNQPQHF
TRBV18	15	-	-	TRBJ1-1	TGTGCCAGCTCCCCTAAGGACAGTATGAACACTGAAGCTTTCTTT	CASSPKDSMNTEAFF
TRBV3-1/TRBV3-2	18	-	-	TRBJ2-5	TGTGCCAGCAGCCAAGATGGGGAGGAGACAGGGATTTCAGAGACCCAGTACTTC	CASSQDGEETGISETQYF
TRBV10-3	15	TRBD1	-	TRBJ1-2	TGTGCCATCAGTGGTGGGACAGGGGGCAACTATGGCTACACCTTC	CAISGGTGGNYGYTF
TRBV6-5	15	TRBD1	-	TRBJ1-5	TGTGCCAGCAGTACCGACAGGGGGGAAGGGGAGCCCCAGCATTTT	CASSTDRGEGEPQHF
TRBV7-8	16	TRBD1	few	TRBJ2-3	TGTGCCAGCAGCTTAGGAAGGGGGCAACGCACAGATACGCAGTATTTT	CASSLGRGQRTDTQYF
TRBV6-5	11	-	-	TRBJ2-1	TGTGCCAGCAGTTACTCGAGTATGCAGTTCTTC	CASSYSSMQFF
TRBV7-7	16	TRBD2	-	TRBJ2-3	TGTGCTAGCAGCTTAGGGGCTAGCGGGAGAGCAGATACGCAGTATTTT	CASSLGASGRADTQYF
TRBV5-1	15	TRBD2	-	TRBJ2-3	TGCGCCAGCAGATGGAGCGGGGGTCCCATGGATACGCAGTATTTT	CASRWSGGPMDTQYF
TRBV7-2	13	-	-	TRBJ2-1	TGTGCCAGCAGCCTAGACAGATACAATGAGCAGTTCTTC	CASSLDRYNEQFF
TRBV20-1	16	TRBD2	-	TRBJ2-1	TGCAGTGCTAGTGCGGGGGGAGGTAGCGGCCACAATGAGCAGTTCTTC	CSASAGGGSGHNEQFF
TRBV5-4	13	-	-	TRBJ1-2	TGTGCCAGCAGCTTGGGGGGGCACTATGGCTACACCTTC	CASSLGGHYGYTF
TRBV7-9	16	-	-	TRBJ2-5	TGTGCCAGCAGCTCCCGAATGGGCCCAAACCAAGAGACCCAGTACTTC	CASSSRMGPNQETQYF
TRBV19	18	TRBD2	-	TRBJ2-7	TGTGCCAGTATACCCTCGCGTAGGACTAGCGGGAGGGCCTTCGGGCAGTACTTC	CASIPSRRTSGRAFGQYF
TRBV27	17	-	-	TRBJ1-1	TGTGCCAGCAGTTCCCCCTCCCTCACCGGAGGCCGGGTGAGCGCTTTCTTT	CASSSPSLTGGRVSAFF
TRBV6-5	13	TRBD1	-	TRBJ2-7	TGTGCCAGCAGCCGGGACAGGGAGGGAGAGCAGTACTTC	CASSRDREGEQYF
TRBV7-2	17	TRBD2	-	TRBJ2-1	TGTGCCAGCAGCTCGACTTGGACTAGCGGGACTTACAATGAGCAGTTCTTC	CASSSTWTSGTYNEQFF
TRBV30	13	-	once	TRBJ2-2	TGTGCCTGGAGTGTAGAGGGTGACGGGGAGCTGTTTTTT	CAWSVEGDGELFF
TRBV19	13	-	-	TRBJ2-2	TGTGCCAGTAGTAATTTGGGAGCCGGGGAGCTGTTTTTT	CASSNLGAGELFF
TRBV4-1	16	-	-	TRBJ1-6	TGCGCCAGCAGCCAAGATTTTGGTTTAGAGAATTCACCCCTCCACTTT	CASSQDFGLENSPLHF
TRBV30	17	-	-	TRBJ1-6	TGTGCCTGGAGTCCGGGACTGTCGAGCTCCTATAATTCACCCCTCCACTTT	CAWSPGLSSSYNSPLHF
TRBV5-1	14	TRBD1	-	TRBJ1-4	TGCGCCAGCAGCTACGGACAGGGAAATGAAAAACTGTTTTTT	CASSYGQGNEKLFF
TRBV20-1	10	-	-	TRBJ2-7	TGCAGTCTTCAGGGTTGGGAGCAGTACTTC	CSLQGWEQYF
TRBV6-6	15	TRBD2	-	TRBJ2-1	TGTGCCAGCAGTTACTCGAGCGGGAGGGCCGATGAGCAGTTCTTC	CASSYSSGRADEQFF
TRBV6-1	17	TRBD2	-	TRBJ2-3	TGTGCCAGCAGTGCGGACCCCAGCGGGAGGGCCACAGATACGCAGTATTTT	CASSADPSGRATDTQYF
TRBV30	14	-	once	TRBJ1-5	TGTGCCTGGAAGGGAGAAGGGTATGCTCAGCCCCAGCATTTT	CAWKGEGYAQPQHF
TRBV27	16	TRBD2	-	TRBJ2-7	TGTGCCAGCAGTTTGTCGACTAGCGGGAGGGGGTACGAGCAGTACTTC	CASSLSTSGRGYEQYF
TRBV7-2	15	TRBD1	-	TRBJ1-2	TGTGCCAGCAGCTCGCCAGGGGGCGCCCGGGGCGGCTACACCTTC	CASSSPGGARGGYTF
TRBV27	16	-	-	TRBJ1-6	TGTGCCAGCAGTTTAGATTACCGAGCGAGTAATTCACCCCTCCACTTT	CASSLDYRASNSPLHF
TRBV6-5	14	TRBD2	-	TRBJ2-1	TGTGCCAGCAGATCCGGGACTAGCGGGAGTCGGCGGTTCTTC	CASRSGTSGSRRFF
TRBV28	15	-	-	TRBJ2-6	TGTGCCAGCAGTACAGGAGACTCTGGGGCCAACGTCCTGACTTTC	CASSTGDSGANVLTF
TRBV19	15	-	-	TRBJ2-5	TGTGCCAGTAGTTCCCGCCAGGGAGGCCAAGAGACCCAGTACTTC	CASSSRQGGQETQYF
TRBV7-8	15	-	once	TRBJ2-1	TGTGCCAGCAGCTTAGACATGGGAGGGGGGGATGAGCAGTTCTTC	CASSLDMGGGDEQFF
TRBV30	13	-	-	TRBJ2-7	TGTGCCTGGAGTGTAGACATCTCCTACGAGCAGTACTTC	CAWSVDISYEQYF
TRBV5-1	15	TRBD1	-	TRBJ1-1	TGCGCCAGCAGCCTCGGACAGGGAATTTCCACTGAAGCTTTCTTT	CASSLGQGISTEAFF
TRBV28	15	TRBD2	-	TRBJ2-7	TGTGCCAGCGCCCATCCTAGCGGGGCCTCCTACGAGCAGTACTTC	CASAHPSGASYEQYF
TRBV19	15	TRBD1	-	TRBJ1-4	TGTGCCACCGCCCAGCCCGGGACAGCTAATGAAAAACTGTTTTTT	CATAQPGTANEKLFF
TRBV21-1	13	-	-	TRBJ2-7	TGTGCCAGCACTTTGGGACAGGGGGGCGAGCAGTACTTC	CASTLGQGGEQYF